This is a list of T cell receptor beta chains from one sample in a study of T-cell memory formation after mild COVID-19. TCRdb independently ran MiXCR on the 5' RACE reads; one entry per CDR3 protein. This sample carries around 340,000 distinct CDR3 sequences, over 10% of them seen once, and the ten largest clones take 20% to 25%. The sequenced material came from PBMCs or a T cell subset sorted from them (not recorded which). The receptors derive from a man between 18 and 35 years old who had mild COVID-19 (a few samples of this study predate the infection). Cell type and time point are not known. Both conserved end residues are trimmed from each CDR3. Each record gives: J gene, clone size, V gene, CDR3 protein. Clone size is given for some rows only: seen once, a few or many times, or a class if the clone is expanded.

j_call: TRBJ1-2; clone_size: few; v_call: TRBV5-1; cdr3_aa: ASSLATGQGPGYT
j_call: TRBJ2-7; clone_size: few; v_call: TRBV19; cdr3_aa: ASSIAPDRGERT
j_call: TRBJ1-1; clone_size: -; v_call: TRBV12-3/TRBV12-4; cdr3_aa: ASSLPTGTGGRGAF
j_call: TRBJ2-5; clone_size: few; v_call: TRBV5-1; cdr3_aa: ASGTGQETQY
j_call: TRBJ2-1; clone_size: few; v_call: TRBV28; cdr3_aa: ASHGDRGTYNEQF
j_call: TRBJ2-1; clone_size: -; v_call: TRBV12-3/TRBV12-4; cdr3_aa: ASSLSLRLYNEQF
j_call: TRBJ1-6; clone_size: few; v_call: TRBV7-9; cdr3_aa: ASSSLQGGNSPLH
j_call: TRBJ2-3; clone_size: few; v_call: TRBV6-1; cdr3_aa: ASGEQAVPSTDTQY
j_call: TRBJ1-6; clone_size: few; v_call: TRBV12-3/TRBV12-4; cdr3_aa: ASSLEVSPLH
j_call: TRBJ2-1; clone_size: -; v_call: TRBV14; cdr3_aa: ASSQHRNYNEQF